This note documents a single TCR beta chain sequence. Its antigen is currently unknown. Primers included in the PCR were 60 Vbeta and 13 Jbeta primers. Per the original methods: The count from a later analysis was 65 million to 90 million unique TCR beta chains, 9.5 million to 13 million of them shared. Only in-frame clones appear in the TCRdb table, and some are missing; sequencing was by immunoSEQ multiplex PCR. Clone size and the V and J calls come from that table; the DNA yielded D and trimming. In total, the table holds 45,000 to 55,000 clones. This sample is part of a study of cytomegalovirus exposure and HLA in healthy donors. Overall study context: An earlier analysis identified 120 million or so unique TCR beta sequences in about 200 million T cells. Broader study findings: Association of 15,000 to 20,000 TCR beta sequences with HLA alleles was found at 0.05 false discovery rate in a later analysis. More clonal expansion characterized HLA-associated TCR beta chains than equally common others in a later analysis.

There are 16 residues in the CDR3. The trim removed 4 bases at V and 4 bases at J, leaving 8 bases unmatched. The germline CDR1 and CDR2 sequences are SGHTA and FQGNSA. This clonotype originated in a woman between 45 and 60 years old in good health and CMV-seropositive. The sequenced material came from PBMCs. This chain uses TRBV7-2 with TRBJ2-7; 12 bases fit TRBD2. The CDR3, as DNA: TGTGCCAGCAGCTCAGTAGGGACTAGCGGGTCTTACGAGCAGTACTTC. Protein sequence: CASSSVGTSGSYEQYF.